One and the same sample provided the 5 T cell receptor beta chains below, sequenced in a study of cytotoxic CD8 clonotypes in ibrutinib-treated CLL. Only in-frame clones appear in the TCRdb table, and some are missing; sequencing was by immunoSEQ multiplex PCR. The sample holds roughly 110,000 clones, 50% to 65% seen once. Here the sequenced sample was PBMCs, taken after 24 months of ibrutinib treatment. These receptors all come from a human donor with chronic lymphocytic leukemia.

The rearrangement links TRBV25-1 to TRBJ2-7; tentative D call: TRBD1 (6 bases). Looked up from germline, CDR1 is MGHDK and CDR2 is SYGVNS. Trimming pared 3 bases from V and 3 bases from J, leaving 15 bases between. The CDR3 sequence is 15 residues long. In DNA, the CDR3 is TGTGCCAGCAGTGACAGCCAGGGGCAGAACTACGAGCAGTACTTC. Residues: CASSDSQGQNYEQYF.

CDR3 sequence (DNA): TGTGCCAGCAGCTCCCTCCAGGGGGCGAGGGAAGCTTTCTTT. Encoded protein: CASSSLQGAREAFF. The V call is TRBV5-6, the J call TRBJ1-1; TRBD1 aligns across 8 bases. The germline V gene has CDR1 SGHDT and CDR2 YYEEEE. The CDR3 consists of 14 residues. Trimming took 3 bases from V and 8 from J; bases not matched to a gene: 9.

The chain joins TRBV5-5 to TRBJ2-7; TRBD1 aligns across 9 bases. CDR1 and CDR2 from the germline V gene are SGHKS and YYEKEE (reference sequence). This CDR3 spans 16 amino acids. The V and J ends lost 4 bases and 1 base, in that order; junction bases with no gene match: 9. CDR3 DNA: TGTGCCAGCAGCGAAGGCCCCGGGACAGGGTCCTACGAGCAGTACTTC. It translates to CASSEGPGTGSYEQYF.

A few counts support this clone. The V and J genes are TRBV30 and TRBJ2-7, with D tentatively TRBD1 (6 bases). The CDR3 has 14 residues. Germline V gene data show CDR1 as GTSNPN and CDR2 as SVGIG (reference sequence). Trimming took 3 bases from V and 6 from J, leaving 18 bases between them. CDR3 region: CAWSVNNRVGEQYF. The CDR3 nucleotides are TGTGCCTGGAGCGTGAACAACAGGGTGGGCGAGCAGTACTTC.

CDR3 amino acids: CASSLASGVSTDTQYF. The CDR3 region has the DNA TGTGCCAGCAGCTTGGCTTCTGGGGTTAGCACAGATACGCAGTATTTT. V and J are TRBV7-9 and TRBJ2-3; D remains unclear. Trimming left V 3 bases short and J 0 bases short, with 13 bases between. Germline V CDR1 and CDR2: SEHNR, FQNEAQ (reference sequence). The CDR3 covers 16 residues.